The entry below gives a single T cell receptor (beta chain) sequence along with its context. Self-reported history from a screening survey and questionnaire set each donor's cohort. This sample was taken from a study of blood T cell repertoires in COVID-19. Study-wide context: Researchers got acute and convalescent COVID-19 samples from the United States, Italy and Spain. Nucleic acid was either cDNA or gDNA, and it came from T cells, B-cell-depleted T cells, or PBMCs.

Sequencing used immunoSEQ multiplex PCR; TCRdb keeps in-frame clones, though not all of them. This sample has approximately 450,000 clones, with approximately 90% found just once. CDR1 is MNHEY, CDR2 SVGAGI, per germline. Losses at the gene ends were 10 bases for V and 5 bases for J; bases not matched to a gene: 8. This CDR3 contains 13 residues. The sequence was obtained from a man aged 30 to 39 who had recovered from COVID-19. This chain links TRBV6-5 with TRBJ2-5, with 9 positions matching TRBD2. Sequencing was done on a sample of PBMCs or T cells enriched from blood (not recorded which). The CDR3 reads CATAGLAGETQYF. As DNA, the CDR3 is TGTGCCACCGCGGGACTAGCAGGGGAGACCCAGTACTTC.